One and the same sample provided the 22 T cell receptor beta chains below, sequenced in a study of shared T cell receptors in the human thymus. Libraries were prepared by immunoSEQ multiplex PCR; TCRdb keeps only in-frame clonotypes and omits some of them. The sample has fewer than 700,000 clones; over 75% are singletons. These data are also associated with another study on human thymus T cells.

The sample taken for sequencing was thymocytes. All receptors derive from a boy in the first two years of life with a congenital heart defect.

The CDR3 here is CASSPSGGLAGYTF. The DNA of the CDR3 is TGTGCCAGCAGTCCTTCAGGGGGGTTAGCTGGCTACACCTTC. The chain uses TRBV27 and TRBJ1-2, with TRBD1 identical over 7 bases. This CDR3 spans 14 amino acids. Germline CDR1 reads MNHEY; CDR2 reads SMNVEV (reference sequence). V lost 5 bases to trimming and J lost 7 bases; unmatched junction nucleotides: 10.

This chain links TRBV15 with TRBJ1-4; D is undetermined. CDR1 LNHNV and CDR2 YYDKDF come from the germline V gene (reference sequence). Trimming pared 1 base from V and 5 bases from J, leaving 11 bases between. This CDR3 has 15 residues. CDR3 amino acids: CATSRVGLTNEKLFF. CDR3 nucleotide sequence: TGTGCCACCAGCAGAGTTGGCCTTACAAATGAAAAACTGTTTTTT.

The chain recombines TRBV12-5 with TRBJ2-1; D is perhaps TRBD2 (5 bases). V shed 8 bases and J shed 1 base, with 18 bases lying between them. This CDR3 spans 16 amino acids. From germline, CDR1 is LGHNT and CDR2 FRNRAP. The CDR3 DNA sequence: TGTGCTAGTACGAGCGGACCGGTTGAGTCCTACAATGAGCAGTTCTTC. Translating gives CASTSGPVESYNEQFF.

The gene calls are TRBV19 and TRBJ1-1, with a possible D match to TRBD1 (5 bases). The CDR3 runs 13 residues. V was clipped by 9 bases and J by 1 base, with 12 bases between them. Per the germline V gene, CDR1 is LNHDA and CDR2 is SQIVND (reference sequence). DNA for the CDR3: TGTGCCAGCCACTCGCAGGGGAACACTGAAGCTTTCTTT. It translates to CASHSQGNTEAFF.

This clone occurred a few times. The rearrangement links TRBV27 to TRBJ2-1, with D unresolved. Germline lookup yields CDR1 MNHEY and CDR2 SMNVEV (reference sequence). The V end lost 0 bases, the J end lost 8 bases, and 8 bases lay between the germline ends. The CDR3 is 13 amino acids. CDR3 in amino acids: CASSLSPWHEQFF. CDR3 nucleotides: TGTGCCAGCAGTTTATCGCCCTGGCATGAGCAGTTCTTC.

The chain recombines TRBV7-2 with TRBJ2-1; unclear D gene. The CDR3 contains 13 residues. V dropped 8 bases and J dropped 5 bases, with 13 bases sitting between them. Germline V lookup: CDR1 SGHTA, CDR2 FQGNSA. The CDR3 region has the DNA TGTGCCAGCTCCCCTCGACTCAACAATGAGCAGTTCTTC. Its protein product is CASSPRLNNEQFF.

The V call is TRBV5-6, the J call TRBJ2-3; TRBD2 matches at 9 bases. CDR3 size: 14 residues. Germline loops: CDR1 SGHDT, CDR2 YYEEEE. Trimming took 2 bases from V and 6 from J; bases not matched to a gene: 4. The CDR3: CASSLGTSFDTQYF. CDR3 DNA: TGTGCCAGCAGCTTAGGGACTAGCTTCGATACGCAGTATTTT.

The chain recombines TRBV7-2 with TRBJ2-3; 11 bases fit TRBD2. The CDR3 spans 15 residues. V lost 5 bases, J lost 5 bases, and 6 bases stayed unmatched. CDR1 SGHTA and CDR2 FQGNSA come from the germline V gene. The CDR3 coding sequence is TGTGCCAGCAGCACCCCCGGACTAGCGGGAGATACGCAGTATTTT. This gives the protein CASSTPGLAGDTQYF. Looking up the rest from reference TRBV7-2 and TRBJ2-3 gives the full variable domain: GAGVSQSPSNKVTEKGKDVELRCDPISGHTALYWYRQSLGQGLEFLIYFQGNSAPDKSGLPSDRFSAERTGGSVSTLTIQRTQQEDSAVYLCASSTPGLAGDTQYFGPGTRLTVL.

This chain links TRBV5-4 with TRBJ2-1, with D possibly being TRBD1 (6 bases). In germline, CDR1 is SGHNT, CDR2 YYREEE (reference sequence). The V and J ends lost 4 bases and 0 bases respectively, with 14 bases between them. This CDR3 region has 16 residues. CDR3 sequence reads: CASSGRQEGSYNEQFF. The CDR3, as DNA: TGTGCCAGCAGCGGGAGACAGGAAGGCTCCTACAATGAGCAGTTCTTC.

V gene TRBV9 combines with J gene TRBJ2-2; 12 bases fit TRBD2. The length of the CDR3 is 18 residues. Germline V gives CDR1 SGDLS, CDR2 YYNGEE. Trimming cost V 5 bases and J 6 bases; bases outside gene matches: 14. CDR3 sequence reads: CASSYHEGLAGGPGELFF. In nucleotides, the CDR3 is TGTGCCAGCAGTTACCATGAGGGGCTAGCGGGAGGGCCCGGGGAGCTGTTTTTT.

This sequence joins TRBV7-2 and TRBJ2-2; 11 bases match TRBD2. This CDR3 region has 17 residues. Losses at the gene ends were 5 bases for V and 1 base for J; bases not matched to a gene: 6. The V gene's germline CDR1 is SGHTA and CDR2 FQGNSA. The CDR3 sequence: CASSLGLAGGNTGELFF. The CDR3, as DNA: TGTGCCAGCAGCCTGGGGCTAGCGGGAGGGAACACCGGGGAGCTGTTTTTT.

Concerning this clone itself: One end of the junction varies from germline; a read error may be responsible. The chain combines TRBV6-5 with TRBJ2-7; 11 bases agree with TRBD2. The CDR3 contains 14 residues. Germline V gene sequence: CDR1 MNHEY, CDR2 SVGAGI. The CDR3 loop is CASSKTSGKDPPQF. The CDR3 nucleotides read TGTGCCAGCAGTAAGACTAGCGGGAAGGACCCCCCTCAATTC.

The chain combines TRBV9 with TRBJ1-4, with TRBD1 identical over 9 bases. The CDR3 spans 15 residues. The V gene's germline CDR1 is SGDLS and CDR2 YYNGEE. V shed 1 base and J 5 bases; nucleotides not matched to a gene: 3. CDR3 amino acids: CASSVKGTGNEKLFF. CDR3 coding DNA: TGTGCCAGCAGCGTAAAGGGGACAGGGAATGAAAAACTGTTTTTT.

This rearrangement joins TRBV7-2 to TRBJ1-3; D is possibly TRBD1 (6 bases). This CDR3 region has 15 residues. Trimming removed 1 base at V and 0 bases at J, with 7 bases between. CDR1 and CDR2 (germline): SGHTA, FQGNSA. In DNA form, the CDR3 reads TGTGCCAGCAGCTTAGAGGGGGACTCTGGAAACACCATATATTTT. Its translation is CASSLEGDSGNTIYF.

The V and J genes are TRBV4-1 and TRBJ2-1; D perhaps matches TRBD2 (6 bases). The V gene's germline CDR1 is MGHRA and CDR2 YSYEKL. This CDR3 region has 13 residues. V was clipped by 4 bases and J by 9 bases, with 13 bases between them. CDR3 protein: CASSPLAGSEQFF. Here the CDR3 DNA reads TGCGCCAGCAGCCCCCTGGCGGGAAGTGAGCAGTTCTTC.

The genes are TRBV5-6 and TRBJ2-7; TRBD2 is a possible D gene (6 bases). The germline gives CDR1 SGHDT, CDR2 YYEEEE. This CDR3 comprises 12 residues. With 2 bases removed from V and 5 bases from J, the gap between germline ends came to 8 bases. In DNA, the CDR3 is TGTGCCAGCAGCTTCGGGGGTGACGAGCAGTACTTC. Encoded protein: CASSFGGDEQYF.

This chain uses TRBV11-2 with TRBJ2-7; no definite D call. The V end lost 5 bases, the J end lost 6 bases, and 8 bases lay between the germline ends. The germline gives CDR1 SGHAT, CDR2 FQNNGV. The CDR3 length is 11 residues. The chain's CDR3 is CASSLSGEQYF. Written as DNA, the CDR3 is TGTGCCAGCAGCCTCTCCGGCGAGCAGTACTTC.

The chain employs TRBV4-3 and TRBJ1-2; a possible D gene is TRBD1 (6 bases). The germline V gene has CDR1 LGHNA and CDR2 YSLEER. Trimming took off 5 bases at V and 8 bases at J, with 15 bases between the two ends. The CDR3 is made up of 13 amino acids. As DNA, the CDR3 is TGCGCCAGCAGCTCGGGGGGGCGAGGAGGCTACACCTTC. Translating it yields CASSSGGRGGYTF.

In its sample, this clone was seen once. The V call is TRBV19, the J call TRBJ2-2; TRBD2 agrees at 7 bases. V shed 7 bases, J shed 1 base, and the junction held 9 bases outside the gene matches. Germline V lookup: CDR1 LNHDA, CDR2 SQIVND (reference sequence). The CDR3 length is 16 residues. The CDR3 loop reads CASTPQASGNTGELFF. CDR3 nucleotide sequence: TGTGCCAGTACCCCCCAGGCTAGCGGGAACACCGGGGAGCTGTTTTTT.

The rearrangement uses TRBV7-9 and TRBJ2-1; 7 bases match TRBD2. The germline gives CDR1 SEHNR, CDR2 FQNEAQ (reference sequence). V was clipped by 5 bases and J by 1 base; unmatched bases: 14. This CDR3 is 18 amino acids long. CDR3 nucleotides: TGTGCCAGCAGCCCAGAAGCCGCTCTAGCGGCGTCCTACAATGAGCAGTTCTTC. Encoded protein: CASSPEAALAASYNEQFF.

This clone occurred once. The rearrangement links TRBV19 to TRBJ2-1; 7 bases agree with TRBD2. Per the germline V gene, CDR1 is LNHDA and CDR2 is SQIVND (reference sequence). Trimming at V came to 4 bases and at J to 5 bases, leaving 14 bases not matched to a gene. This CDR3 region has 17 residues. CDR3 nucleotides: TGTGCCAGTAGTACCCCCTGCGCGGGGAGGGGACACAATGAGCAGTTCTTC. Protein sequence: CASSTPCAGRGHNEQFF.

V usage is TRBV5-4 and J usage is TRBJ2-7, with D possibly being TRBD2 (5 bases). This CDR3 comprises 16 residues. V lost 4 bases, J lost 0 bases, and 17 bases lay in between. Per the germline V gene, CDR1 is SGHNT and CDR2 is YYREEE (reference sequence). The CDR3 DNA follows: TGTGCCAGCAGCCCGCATGGCGGGTTTAGCTCCTACGAGCAGTACTTC. Its translation: CASSPHGGFSSYEQYF.